What follows are 3 T cell receptor beta chains derived from one specimen sequenced in a study of response to subunit inactivated influenza vaccine. TCRdb used MiXCR to reprocess the RT-PCR reads, holding one entry per CDR3 protein. The profile shows 530,000 or so distinct CDR3 sequences, around 25% of them singletons. This specimen consisted of CD4+ T cells sorted from PBMCs, obtained around 5 days after vaccination. Receptors originate from a man aged 45-65 years who received an inactivated influenza vaccine.

The chain has TRBV7-6 and TRBJ2-1, with D hard to call. Germline V gives CDR1 SGHVS, CDR2 FNYEAQ. CDR3 length equals 13 residues. The germline V and J ends were trimmed by 4 bases and 7 bases, with 11 bases remaining between them. CDR3: CASSSNPENEQFF. DNA for the CDR3: TGTGCCAGCAGCTCGAATCCGGAGAATGAGCAGTTCTTC.

This clonotype has more than one count but fewer than ten. The V and J genes are TRBV5-1 and TRBJ2-2; D unclear. Trimming shortened V by 5 bases and J by 6 bases, and 11 bases separated the two germline ends. Germline CDR1 reads SGHRS; CDR2 reads YFSETQ. The CDR3 has 13 amino acids. The CDR3 sequence is CASSPVAAGELFF. CDR3 in DNA: TGCGCCAGCAGTCCAGTTGCGGCCGGGGAGCTGTTTTTT.

This clonotype was seen ten or more times. The chain employs TRBV7-2 and TRBJ2-3; TRBD2 matches at 9 bases. Per the germline V gene, CDR1 is SGHTA and CDR2 is FQGNSA. With V trimmed by 3 bases and J by 1 base, 5 bases remained unmatched. The CDR3 is 16 residues long. The CDR3, as DNA: TGTGCCAGCAGCTTGGCGGGGGGGCGGGGCACAGATACGCAGTATTTT. It encodes CASSLAGGRGTDTQYF.